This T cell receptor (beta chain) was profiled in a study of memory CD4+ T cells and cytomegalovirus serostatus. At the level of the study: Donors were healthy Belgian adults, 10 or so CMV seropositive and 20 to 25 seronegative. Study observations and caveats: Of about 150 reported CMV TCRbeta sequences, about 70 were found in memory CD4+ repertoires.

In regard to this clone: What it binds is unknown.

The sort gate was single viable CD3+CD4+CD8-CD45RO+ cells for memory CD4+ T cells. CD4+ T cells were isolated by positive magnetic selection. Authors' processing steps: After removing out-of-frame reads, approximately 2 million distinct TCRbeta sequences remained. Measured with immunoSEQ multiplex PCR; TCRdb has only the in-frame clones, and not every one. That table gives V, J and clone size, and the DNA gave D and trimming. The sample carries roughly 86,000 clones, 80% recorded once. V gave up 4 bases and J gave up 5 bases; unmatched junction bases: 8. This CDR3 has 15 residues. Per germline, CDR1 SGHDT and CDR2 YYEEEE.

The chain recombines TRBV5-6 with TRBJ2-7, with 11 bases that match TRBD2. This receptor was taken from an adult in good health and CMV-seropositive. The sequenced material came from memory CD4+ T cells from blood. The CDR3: CASSGRLAGSNEQYF. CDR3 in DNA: TGTGCCAGCAGCGGAAGACTAGCGGGATCGAACGAGCAGTACTTC.